These 26 T cell receptor beta chains were sequenced from one sample in a study of CD8 T cells in ankylosing spondylitis. One entry per CDR3 protein results from TCRdb running MiXCR on the 5' RACE reads. The sample includes 750,000 to 850,000 distinct CDR3 sequences, approximately 10% of them seen just once. Overall study findings and caveats: In ankylosing spondylitis blood, a motif of seven or eight highly homologous TCR beta variants appeared characteristic.

No antigen has been assigned to these receptors. Specimen: blood, either unsorted or a sorted T cell fraction (not recorded which). These receptors all stem from a male donor with ankylosing spondylitis.

The genes are TRBV25-1 and TRBJ2-5; perhaps TRBD2 as D (6 bases). This CDR3 is 16 amino acids long. The germline gives CDR1 MGHDK, CDR2 SYGVNS. V was clipped by 2 bases and J by 2 bases, with 15 bases between them. The CDR3 loop is CASSEPYGRGQETQYF. The DNA of the CDR3 is TGTGCCAGCAGTGAACCCTACGGGCGGGGTCAAGAGACCCAGTACTTC.

This clonotype was observed at least ten times. V is TRBV12-3 or TRBV12-4 and J is TRBJ2-7, with TRBD2 matching 8 bases. The V segment lost 5 bases and the J segment 0 bases; nucleotides outside the gene matches: 3. The CDR3 spans 14 residues. The CDR3 nucleotides read TGTGCCAGCAGTGTTAGCGGGACCTCCTACGAGCAGTACTTC. As protein: CASSVSGTSYEQYF.

This clonotype was detected a few times. The chain links TRBV15 to TRBJ2-3, with 7 nucleotides matching TRBD2. CDR3 length: 15 residues. Germline values: CDR1 LNHNV, CDR2 YYDKDF (reference sequence). The V segment lost 3 bases and the J segment 4 bases; nucleotides outside the gene matches: 7. In DNA, the CDR3 is TGTGCCACCAGCAGGGGAGGGGCCGAGGCAGATACGCAGTATTTT. It codes for CATSRGGAEADTQYF.

A few counts support this clonotype. The V and J genes are TRBV29-1 and TRBJ2-7; 10 positions match TRBD2. Losses at the gene ends were 4 bases for V and 6 bases for J; bases not matched to a gene: 12. CDR1 and CDR2 (germline): SQVTM, ANQGSEA. CDR3 length equals 15 residues. CDR3 sequence (DNA): TGCAGCGTTGGGTTCCTAGCGGGAGAATCTTGCGAGCAGTACTTC. Amino acid sequence: CSVGFLAGESCEQYF.

This chain uses TRBV7-2 with TRBJ2-5; no firm D call. Trimming pared 3 bases from V and 5 bases from J, leaving 7 bases between. The CDR3 totals 12 residues. Germline CDR1 is SGHTA and CDR2 is FQGNSA. CDR3 protein: CASSFISETQYF. The CDR3 DNA is TGTGCCAGCAGCTTTATATCGGAGACCCAGTACTTC.

This clonotype was found many times. V is TRBV7-2 and J is TRBJ2-7; D is uncertain. CDR1 is SGHTA and CDR2 is FQGNSA in the germline V gene. The CDR3 sequence is 11 residues long. V dropped 4 bases and J dropped 3 bases, with 4 bases sitting between them. The DNA of the CDR3 is TGTGCCAGCAGCTCCCTCTACGAGCAGTACTTC. Its translation: CASSSLYEQYF.

Many counts were recorded for this clonotype. The gene calls are TRBV4-1 and TRBJ1-1; possible D gene TRBD1, 6 bases. The V and J ends lost 4 bases and 0 bases respectively, with 15 bases between them. Germline CDR1 reads MGHRA; CDR2 reads YSYEKL. The CDR3 sequence is 16 residues long. CDR3 in DNA: TGCGCCAGCAGCCCCTGGGGTAGGGGGATGAACACTGAAGCTTTCTTT. It codes for CASSPWGRGMNTEAFF.

This clonotype was seen more than once but under ten times. V is TRBV15 and J is TRBJ1-1; D may be TRBD1 (5 bases). The CDR3 extends over 16 amino acids. Per the germline V gene, CDR1 is LNHNV and CDR2 is YYDKDF (reference sequence). The V and J ends lost 1 base and 7 bases respectively, with 19 bases between them. The CDR3 DNA is TGTGCCACCAGCAGAGGGGGGTCTTCGGGGAGTCTTGAAGCTTTCTTT. It translates to CATSRGGSSGSLEAFF.

The chain couples TRBV5-1 to TRBJ1-6; TRBD1 agrees at 7 bases. CDR1 SGHRS and CDR2 YFSETQ come from the germline V gene. The CDR3 contains 16 residues. Trimming took 4 bases from V and 8 from J; bases not matched to a gene: 12. CDR3 amino acids: CASSRQGTELDSPLHF. In DNA form, the CDR3 reads TGCGCCAGCAGCCGACAGGGTACAGAGTTGGATTCACCCCTCCACTTT.

The gene calls are TRBV6-1 and TRBJ2-1; no firm D call. The length of the CDR3 is 12 residues. The germline V gene encodes CDR1 MNHNS and CDR2 SASEGT. V dropped 8 bases and J dropped 4 bases, with 9 bases sitting between them. The CDR3 region is CASQRTYNEQFF. CDR3 coding DNA: TGTGCCAGCCAGAGAACGTACAATGAGCAGTTCTTC.

The chain couples TRBV4-3 to TRBJ1-1, with a tentative D call TRBD1 (5 bases). Per the germline V gene, CDR1 is LGHNA and CDR2 is YSLEER. Trimming took off 2 bases at V and 5 bases at J, with 12 bases between the two ends. This CDR3 region has 14 residues. The CDR3 spells CASSQSGYGTEAFF. The CDR3, as DNA: TGCGCCAGCAGCCAATCAGGGTACGGGACTGAAGCTTTCTTT.

This clonotype occurred many times. The J gene is TRBJ2-5, the V gene TRBV20-1; D uncertain. CDR1 DFQATT and CDR2 SNEGSKA come from the germline V gene (reference sequence). Trimming took 5 bases from V and 1 from J, leaving 8 bases between them. The CDR3 extends over 12 amino acids. The CDR3 sequence: CSAFRPQETQYF. The CDR3 region has the DNA TGCAGTGCTTTCAGGCCCCAAGAGACCCAGTACTTC.

The V and J genes are TRBV5-1 and TRBJ1-5, with 7 bases fitting TRBD1. This CDR3 has 15 residues. Trimming cost V 4 bases and J 2 bases; bases outside gene matches: 6. The germline gives CDR1 SGHRS, CDR2 YFSETQ. CDR3 loop: CASSRTGVGNQPQHF. The DNA for the CDR3 is TGCGCCAGCAGCCGGACAGGCGTCGGCAATCAGCCCCAGCATTTT.

This clonotype showed up just a few times. The rearrangement uses TRBV5-5 and TRBJ2-7, with 10 bases aligning to TRBD1. Germline loops: CDR1 SGHKS, CDR2 YYEKEE (reference sequence). The CDR3 sequence is 15 residues long. V was pared by 4 bases and J by 1 base, with 5 bases of the junction left unmatched. CDR3 bases: TGTGCCAGCAGCAGCGGGACAGGGGCTTCCTACGAGCAGTACTTC. Translation: CASSSGTGASYEQYF.

The genes are TRBV20-1 and TRBJ2-1; D may be TRBD1 (5 bases). The germline V gene encodes CDR1 DFQATT and CDR2 SNEGSKA (reference sequence). Trimming took off 1 base at V and 5 bases at J, with 9 bases between the two ends. The CDR3 extends over 13 amino acids. In nucleotides, the CDR3 is TGCAGTGCTAGAGTGATAGGGGACAATGAGCAGTTCTTC. Translating gives CSARVIGDNEQFF.

The sample holds a few counts of this clonotype. The chain joins TRBV7-2 to TRBJ2-1, with D perhaps matching TRBD1 (5 bases). Trimming shortened V by 5 bases and J by 3 bases, and 14 bases separated the two germline ends. CDR3 length: 15 residues. The germline CDR1 and CDR2 sequences are SGHTA and FQGNSA. The CDR3 is CASSPYSQGYNEQFF. The CDR3 DNA reads as TGTGCCAGCAGCCCCTACTCGCAGGGCTACAATGAGCAGTTCTTC.

The chain carries TRBV20-1 and TRBJ2-3, with 7 bases lining up with TRBD2. Losses at the gene ends were 2 bases for V and 3 bases for J; bases not matched to a gene: 11. The CDR3 is 16 amino acids. Germline CDR1 and CDR2: DFQATT and SNEGSKA (reference sequence). For the CDR3, the DNA is TGCAGTGCTAGACCGAGGGGCGGGAGTCTGACAGATACGCAGTATTTT. Translating gives CSARPRGGSLTDTQYF.

This clonotype was counted many times. The chain combines TRBV20-1 with TRBJ1-1, with D uncertain. From germline, CDR1 is DFQATT and CDR2 SNEGSKA (reference sequence). V lost 5 bases and J 7 bases, leaving 11 bases between the germline ends. The CDR3 has 11 residues. CDR3 loop: CSAHRPDEAFF. In DNA, the CDR3 is TGCAGTGCTCACAGACCGGATGAAGCTTTCTTT.

The chain couples TRBV10-3 to TRBJ2-3, with a possible D match to TRBD1 (5 bases). This CDR3 has 14 amino acids. The V gene lost 7 bases and the J gene lost 0 bases, with 11 bases spanning the gap. Germline CDR1 reads ENHRY; CDR2 reads SYGVKD. Here the CDR3 reads CAINPKGSTDTQYF. The CDR3 nucleotides read TGTGCCATCAACCCGAAGGGGAGCACAGATACGCAGTATTTT.

In its sample, this clonotype was seen many times. This sequence joins TRBV5-1 and TRBJ2-2, with D hard to call. CDR1 is SGHRS and CDR2 is YFSETQ in the germline V gene. Trimming removed 0 bases from V and 2 bases from J, with 8 bases in between. CDR3 length: 15 residues. The CDR3: CASSLVQTNTGELFF. CDR3 nucleotides: TGCGCCAGCAGCTTGGTGCAGACTAACACCGGGGAGCTGTTTTTT.

This clonotype was seen a handful of times. The rearrangement links TRBV4-3 to TRBJ2-1; D not certain. CDR1 is LGHNA and CDR2 is YSLEER in the germline V gene. V lost 5 bases to trimming and J lost 0 bases, with 8 bases between them. The CDR3 spans 14 residues. CDR3 in amino acids: CASSLSVSYNEQFF. CDR3 nucleotides: TGCGCCAGCAGCTTAAGCGTCTCCTACAATGAGCAGTTCTTC.

Only a few counts were recorded for this clonotype. The chain has TRBV14 and TRBJ2-2; D might be TRBD2 (6 bases). The CDR3 length is 14 residues. CDR1 and CDR2 (germline): SGHDN, FVKESK. The germline V and J ends were trimmed by 8 bases and 4 bases, with 14 bases remaining between them. CDR3 DNA: TGTGCCAGCCGCCCACGGGGGACCACCGGGGAGCTGTTTTTT. This sequence encodes CASRPRGTTGELFF.

This clonotype was found a few times. The chain combines TRBV6-1 with TRBJ1-2; D is possibly TRBD1 (5 bases). Germline CDR1 MNHNS, CDR2 SASEGT. The V end lost 0 bases, the J end lost 4 bases, and 12 bases lay between the germline ends. The CDR3 contains 15 residues. CDR3 in amino acids: CASSEARGATYGYTF. For the CDR3, the DNA is TGTGCCAGCAGTGAAGCGAGAGGGGCGACCTATGGCTACACCTTC.

This clonotype was observed many times. The chain combines TRBV20-1 with TRBJ2-5, with 13 nucleotides matching TRBD2. In germline, CDR1 is DFQATT, CDR2 SNEGSKA (reference sequence). The CDR3 sequence is 15 residues long. The V and J ends lost 6 bases and 5 bases, in that order; junction bases with no gene match: 9. CDR3 in DNA: TGCAGTGCAACAGGACTAGCGGGGGTTCGGGAGACCCAGTACTTC. Its translation is CSATGLAGVRETQYF.

Ten or more counts support this clonotype. The chain employs TRBV7-2 and TRBJ2-5; D uncertain. The CDR3 runs to 14 residues. V lost 3 bases to trimming and J lost 4 bases, with 12 bases between them. Looked up from germline, CDR1 is SGHTA and CDR2 is FQGNSA. CDR3: CASSLADTRETQYF. In DNA form, the CDR3 reads TGTGCCAGCAGCTTGGCAGATACAAGAGAGACCCAGTACTTC.

V gene TRBV20-1 combines with J gene TRBJ1-2; 7 nucleotides line up with TRBD1. This CDR3 is built from 13 residues. The junction had 10 bases not matched to a gene; V was cut back by 5 bases and J by 7 bases. Germline V CDR1 and CDR2: DFQATT, SNEGSKA (reference sequence). CDR3 DNA: TGCAGTGCTGGGGACAGTCCTCTATCTGGCTACACCTTC. Protein: CSAGDSPLSGYTF.